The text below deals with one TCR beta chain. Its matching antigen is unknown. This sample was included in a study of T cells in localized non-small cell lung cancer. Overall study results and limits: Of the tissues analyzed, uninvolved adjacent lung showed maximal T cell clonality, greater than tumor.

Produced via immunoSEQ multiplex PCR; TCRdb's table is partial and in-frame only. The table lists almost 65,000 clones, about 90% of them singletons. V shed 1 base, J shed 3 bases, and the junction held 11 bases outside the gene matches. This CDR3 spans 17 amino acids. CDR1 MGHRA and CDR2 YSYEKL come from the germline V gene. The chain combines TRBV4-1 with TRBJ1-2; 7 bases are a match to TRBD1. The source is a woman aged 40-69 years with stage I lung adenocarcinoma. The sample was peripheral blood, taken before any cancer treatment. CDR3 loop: CASSQVDLGTAYYGYTF. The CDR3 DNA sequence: TGCGCCAGCAGCCAAGTGGATCTAGGGACAGCTTACTATGGCTACACCTTC.